This TCR beta chain was sequenced for a study of shared clonotypes between healthy human individuals. TCRdb keeps only in-frame clones here, not all; method: immunoSEQ multiplex PCR. The sample holds 2,500,000 or so clones, more than 90% seen once. The donors were adults (healthy and HIV-negative) with no recent acute infections or vaccinations. From CD4+ cells came CD45RA+ naive and CD45RA-negative memory subsets. Regarding this clone: Its antigen is unknown.

Study-wide results and limits: Tissues were not sampled, only blood, and their repertoires likely differ. When compared with the clonotypes that were shared by all four sorted-subset donors, the non-shared clonotypes turned out to have lower generation probabilities.

The CDR3 is 15 residues long. The trim removed 8 bases at V and 0 bases at J, leaving 6 bases unmatched. The receptor was derived from a man between 18 and 29 years old in good health. This rearrangement joins TRBV23-1 to TRBJ2-7, with 11 nucleotides matching TRBD1. TRBV23-1 is marked as an open reading frame, function uncertain. Sequences were obtained from naive CD4+ T cells sorted from blood. Stated subset: CD45RA+ positively selected. This chain's CDR3 is CASGFGTGGSYEQYF. CDR3 coding DNA: TGCGCCAGCGGATTTGGGACAGGGGGCTCCTACGAGCAGTACTTC.